This TCR beta chain was recorded in a study of cytomegalovirus exposure and HLA in healthy donors. About the study: A data release that came early held roughly 80 million unique TCRs from HLA-typed donors. Study-level points and caveats: When analyzed later, a missense DCLRE1C variant was found to be linked to TCR beta V- and J-gene trimming. Associated with cytomegalovirus, according to the listing, were 150 to 200 TCR beta chains. Exclusion as indistinguishable affected some V segments, including TRBV6-2 and TRBV6-3.

13 Jbeta primers and 60 Vbeta primers were used for the PCR. Sequencing was performed with immunoSEQ multiplex PCR; in TCRdb, only in-frame clones are kept and a portion is missing. This sample has 150,000 to 200,000 clones, with roughly 85% found just once. Trimming cost V 2 bases and J 6 bases; bases outside gene matches: 2. The germline V gene has CDR1 SGHTA and CDR2 FQGNSA. The CDR3 is made up of 13 amino acids. Turning to this clone: Antigen unknown.

The sample comprised PBMCs. V is TRBV7-2 and J is TRBJ2-5; 8 positions match TRBD1. This TCR was recovered from a woman between 50 and 59 years old in good health and CMV-seropositive. In DNA, the CDR3 is TGTGCCAGCAGCTTACACAGGGGGAAGACCCAGTACTTC. It encodes CASSLHRGKTQYF.